Listed here are 15 T cell receptor beta chains from one sample, sequenced in a study of blood T cell repertoires in COVID-19. TCRdb's copy holds only in-frame clones and misses some; the assay was immunoSEQ multiplex PCR. There are around 200,000 clones in the sample; 85% to 90% occur only once, and over 0.7% lies in the top ten. Sequencing was carried out using peripheral blood. The receptor source for this set is a woman between 18 and 30 years old who had recovered from COVID-19.

The V gene is TRBV7-9, the J gene TRBJ2-2, with TRBD2 identical over 7 bases. The CDR3 consists of 12 residues. Germline V gives CDR1 SEHNR, CDR2 FQNEAQ (reference sequence). J gave up 5 bases and V 10 bases, and 4 bases lay outside the gene matches. CDR3 in DNA: TGTGCCAACCGGGGAGGGACCGGGGAGCTGTTTTTT. Amino acid sequence: CANRGGTGELFF.

This clone was seen only once. The chain joins TRBV7-2 to TRBJ2-5, with 7 bases identical to TRBD1. The germline V gene encodes CDR1 SGHTA and CDR2 FQGNSA. The CDR3 is 13 residues long. V lost 6 bases, J lost 5 bases, and 6 bases stayed unmatched. The chain's CDR3 is CASSRQGSETQYF. The CDR3 DNA follows: TGTGCCAGCAGTCGACAGGGTTCGGAGACCCAGTACTTC.

This rearrangement joins TRBV27 to TRBJ1-5; TRBD1 aligns across 10 bases. Germline trimming cut 6 bases from V and 4 bases from J; bases unmatched to any gene: 9. The CDR3 spans 16 residues. In germline, CDR1 is MNHEY, CDR2 SMNVEV (reference sequence). CDR3 sequence: CASSHTDRGRNQPQHF. CDR3 DNA: TGTGCCAGCAGCCATACTGACAGGGGGCGAAATCAGCCCCAGCATTTT.

The chain employs TRBV9 and TRBJ2-1; 7 bases line up with TRBD2. Germline CDR1 is SGDLS and CDR2 is YYNGEE. The CDR3 is 18 amino acids. The J segment lost 4 bases and the V segment lost 0 bases, leaving 13 bases of the junction unmatched. In DNA, the CDR3 is TGTGCCAGCAGCGTAGGAAGGGGAGCGGGGACGCTATACAATGAGCAGTTCTTC. Amino acids: CASSVGRGAGTLYNEQFF.

V and J are TRBV7-6 and TRBJ2-1; maybe TRBD2 (6 bases). CDR1 is SGHVS and CDR2 is FNYEAQ in the germline V gene. Trimming took 5 bases from V and 1 from J, leaving 18 bases between them. This CDR3 contains 17 residues. The CDR3: CASSRFNPGASYNEQFF. The DNA of the CDR3 is TGTGCCAGCAGCCGATTTAACCCGGGAGCTTCCTACAATGAGCAGTTCTTC.

The chain employs TRBV19 and TRBJ1-4; D call uncertain. Germline V CDR1 and CDR2: LNHDA, SQIVND (reference sequence). There are 13 residues in the CDR3. Trimming stripped 11 bases from V and 2 bases from J, with 12 bases between. CDR3 residues: CAGYEVTNEKLFF. The CDR3 bases are TGTGCCGGTTACGAGGTCACTAATGAAAAACTGTTTTTT.

This CDR3 is CASSPSEGATSNYGYTF. In nucleotides, the CDR3 is TGTGCCAGCTCACCCTCAGAGGGGGCCACGTCTAACTATGGCTACACCTTC. The chain recombines TRBV18 with TRBJ1-2, with TRBD1 identical over 7 bases. This CDR3 has 17 amino acids. The V gene end was trimmed by 3 bases and the J gene end by 0 bases; junction bases not matched to a gene: 10. Germline V CDR1 and CDR2: KGHSH, LQKENI.

The chain joins TRBV2 to TRBJ1-4; TRBD1 is a possible D gene (5 bases). CDR3 length: 14 residues. Germline V gives CDR1 SNHLY, CDR2 FYNNEI. Trimming cost V 7 bases and J 5 bases, with 14 bases left between them. The CDR3 spells CASTGGERNEKLFF. CDR3 sequence (DNA): TGTGCCAGCACTGGGGGGGAAAGAAATGAAAAACTGTTTTTT.

The genes are TRBV6-5 and TRBJ1-1; perhaps TRBD1 as D (5 bases). Germline CDR1 and CDR2: MNHEY and SVGAGI. This CDR3 region has 13 residues. Trimming left V 10 bases short and J 1 base short, with 13 bases between. Here the CDR3 reads CATALTANTEAFF. In DNA, the CDR3 is TGTGCCACCGCTTTGACAGCGAACACTGAAGCTTTCTTT.

The V and J genes are TRBV4-1 and TRBJ1-1; 7 bases match TRBD1. There are 14 residues in the CDR3. Germline V gene sequence: CDR1 MGHRA, CDR2 YSYEKL. Losses at the gene ends were 4 bases for V and 1 base for J; bases not matched to a gene: 3. CDR3 sequence (DNA): TGCGCCAGCAGCCGCCACAGGGGGAACACTGAAGCTTTCTTT. Translated: CASSRHRGNTEAFF.

The chain links TRBV4-3 to TRBJ2-3; D not certain. V was clipped by 0 bases and J by 0 bases, with 13 bases between them. The CDR3 runs 17 residues. CDR1 is LGHNA and CDR2 is YSLEER in the germline V gene. This chain's CDR3 is CASSQDVGPPSTDTQYF. The DNA for the CDR3 is TGCGCCAGCAGCCAAGATGTTGGCCCCCCTAGCACAGATACGCAGTATTTT.

This chain joins TRBV29-1 and TRBJ2-3; no reliable D call. Germline CDR1 reads SQVTM; CDR2 reads ANQGSEA. The CDR3 totals 13 residues. V lost 3 bases and J lost 0, with 7 bases in between. The CDR3 loop reads CSVDGASTDTQYF. The DNA of the CDR3 is TGCAGCGTTGACGGTGCTAGCACAGATACGCAGTATTTT.

This chain uses TRBV4-1 with TRBJ2-7, with 10 bases matching TRBD2. The CDR3 runs 18 residues. The germline V gene encodes CDR1 MGHRA and CDR2 YSYEKL. Trimming at V came to 3 bases and at J to 3 bases, leaving 14 bases not matched to a gene. The DNA of the CDR3 is TGCGCCAGCAGCCAGCAACCACTCAGCGGGGGGGCCTTCTACGAGCAGTACTTC. Protein product: CASSQQPLSGGAFYEQYF.

This clone was observed a few times. The rearrangement joins TRBV5-1 to TRBJ2-5; 9 bases map to TRBD2. Trimming removed 0 bases from V and 4 bases from J; junction bases left unmatched: 7. Germline CDR1 reads SGHRS; CDR2 reads YFSETQ. The CDR3 consists of 16 residues. The CDR3 is CASSLDLSGRRETQYF. DNA of the CDR3: TGCGCCAGCAGCTTGGACCTTAGCGGGAGAAGAGAGACCCAGTACTTC.

This clone has just a few counts. The rearrangement joins TRBV3-1 (or the pseudogene TRBV3-2) to TRBJ2-1; maybe TRBD1 (5 bases). Per the germline V gene, CDR1 is LGHDT and CDR2 is YNNKEL (reference sequence). The CDR3 runs 14 residues. V was cut by 2 bases and J by 6 bases, with 11 bases left in between. DNA for the CDR3: TGTGCCAGCAGCCAAAGGGGCGGATCCAATGAGCAGTTCTTC. Translated: CASSQRGGSNEQFF.